The rows below give T cell receptor beta chains drawn from one sample of a study of T cells after yellow fever vaccination. In TCRdb, the 5' RACE reads were re-called with MiXCR into one record per CDR3 protein. The data hold 200,000 to 250,000 distinct CDR3 sequences, with under 3.5% observed a single time. The sequencing here drew on CD4+ T cells sorted from PBMCs, taken 10 days after the yellow fever booster vaccination. The receptors were gathered from a man between 18 and 35 years old who received the YFV17D yellow fever vaccine. Each CDR3 is given with its conserved first and last residue. D genes are given only for firm matches. For some rows the clone size is stated as once, few or many, or as a class when expanded; others skip it.

>TRBJ2-3|many|.|TRBV20-1
CSAPEGIADTQYF
TGCAGTGCCCCTGAGGGGATCGCGGATACGCAGTATTTT
>TRBJ1-2|many|.|TRBV30
CAWKRDRPYGYTF
TGTGCCTGGAAACGAGACCGCCCCTATGGCTACACCTTC
>TRBJ2-5|many|.|TRBV20-1
CSASPPVRGQETQYF
TGCAGTGCTAGCCCCCCCGTACGGGGTCAAGAGACCCAGTACTTC
>TRBJ1-5|few|TRBD1|TRBV5-5
CASSYDRGDQPQHF
TGTGCCAGCAGCTATGACAGGGGGGACCAGCCCCAGCATTTT
>TRBJ1-1|.|.|TRBV5-1
CASSLGVFGGSMNTEAFF
TGCGCCAGCAGCTTGGGCGTTTTTGGGGGGTCTATGAACACTGAAGCTTTCTTT
>TRBJ1-1|few|TRBD1|TRBV7-6
CASSPSDRGTEAFF
TGTGCCAGCAGCCCATCAGACAGGGGTACTGAAGCTTTCTTT
>TRBJ1-2|few|.|TRBV19
CASSIVDRRYGYTF
TGTGCCAGTAGTATAGTGGACCGTCGCTATGGCTACACCTTC
>TRBJ1-6|many|TRBD1|TRBV20-1
CSAAGQAPISLHF
TGCAGTGCTGCGGGACAGGCCCCCATATCCCTCCACTTT
>TRBJ2-4|.|.|TRBV10-3
CAISESSIQYF
TGTGCCATCAGTGAGTCTAGCATTCAGTACTTC
>TRBJ1-6|many|TRBD1|TRBV6-1
CASRGQGRNSPLHF
TGTGCCAGCAGGGGACAGGGGCGTAATTCACCCCTCCACTTT
>TRBJ2-3|many|TRBD2|TRBV20-1
CSTSGGSTDTQYF
TGCAGTACAAGCGGGGGCAGCACAGATACGCAGTATTTT